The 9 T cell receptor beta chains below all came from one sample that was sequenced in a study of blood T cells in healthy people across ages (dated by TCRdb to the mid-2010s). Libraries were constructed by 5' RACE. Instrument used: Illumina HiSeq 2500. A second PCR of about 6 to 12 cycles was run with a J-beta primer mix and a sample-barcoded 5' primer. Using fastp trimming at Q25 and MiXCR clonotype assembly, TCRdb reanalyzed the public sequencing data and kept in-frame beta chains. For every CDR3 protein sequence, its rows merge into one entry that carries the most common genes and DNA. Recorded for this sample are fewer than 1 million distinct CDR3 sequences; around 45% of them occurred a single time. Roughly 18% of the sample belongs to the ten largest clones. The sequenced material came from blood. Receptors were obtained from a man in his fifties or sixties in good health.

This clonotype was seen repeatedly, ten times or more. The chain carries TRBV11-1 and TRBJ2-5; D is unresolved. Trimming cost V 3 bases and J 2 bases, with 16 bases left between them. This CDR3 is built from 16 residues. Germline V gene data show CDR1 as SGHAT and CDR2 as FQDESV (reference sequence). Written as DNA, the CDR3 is TGTGCCAGCAGCTTCAGGACGCCCCTAGGACAAGAGACCCAGTACTTC. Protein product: CASSFRTPLGQETQYF.

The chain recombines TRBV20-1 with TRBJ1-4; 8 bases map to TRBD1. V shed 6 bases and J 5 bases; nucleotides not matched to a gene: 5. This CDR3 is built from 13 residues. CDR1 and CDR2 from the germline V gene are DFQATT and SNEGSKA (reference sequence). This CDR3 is CSASDRENEKLFF. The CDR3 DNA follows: TGCAGTGCCTCGGACAGGGAAAATGAAAAACTGTTTTTT.

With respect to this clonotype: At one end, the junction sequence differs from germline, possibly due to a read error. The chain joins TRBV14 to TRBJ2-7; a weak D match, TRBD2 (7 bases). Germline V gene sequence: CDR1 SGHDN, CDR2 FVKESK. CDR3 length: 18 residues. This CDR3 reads CARSPRRGGTSSSYEQYF. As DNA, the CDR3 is TGCGCCAGAAGCCCCCGAAGGGGGGGGACCAGCTCCTCCTACGAGCAGTACTTC.

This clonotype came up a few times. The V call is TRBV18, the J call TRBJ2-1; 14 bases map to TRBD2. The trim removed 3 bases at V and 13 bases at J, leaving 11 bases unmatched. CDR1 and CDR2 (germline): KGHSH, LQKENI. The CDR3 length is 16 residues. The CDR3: CASSPDHPGTSGGQFF. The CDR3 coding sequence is TGTGCCAGCTCACCGGACCACCCAGGGACTAGCGGGGGACAGTTCTTC.

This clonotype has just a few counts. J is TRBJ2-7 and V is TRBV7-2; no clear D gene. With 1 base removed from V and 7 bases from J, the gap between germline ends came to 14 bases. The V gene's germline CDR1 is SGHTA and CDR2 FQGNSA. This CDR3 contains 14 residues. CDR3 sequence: CASSLDVRWWEQYF. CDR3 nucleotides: TGTGCCAGCAGCTTAGATGTCAGGTGGTGGGAGCAGTACTTC. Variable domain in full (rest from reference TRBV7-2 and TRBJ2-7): GAGVSQSPSNKVTEKGKDVELRCDPISGHTALYWYRQSLGQGLEFLIYFQGNSAPDKSGLPSDRFSAERTGGSVSTLTIQRTQQEDSAVYLCASSLDVRWWEQYFGPGTRLTVT.

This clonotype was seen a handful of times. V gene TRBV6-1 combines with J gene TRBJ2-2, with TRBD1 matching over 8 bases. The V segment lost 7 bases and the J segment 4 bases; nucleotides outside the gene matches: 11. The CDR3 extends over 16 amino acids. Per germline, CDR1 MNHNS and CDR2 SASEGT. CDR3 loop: CASNKDRAFVTGELFF. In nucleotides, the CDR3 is TGTGCCAGCAACAAGGACAGGGCCTTCGTCACCGGGGAGCTGTTTTTT.

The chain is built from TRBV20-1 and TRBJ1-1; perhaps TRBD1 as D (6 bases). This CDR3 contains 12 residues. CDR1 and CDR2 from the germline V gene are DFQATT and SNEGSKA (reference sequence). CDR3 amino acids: CSSAEGDTEAFF. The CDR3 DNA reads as TGCAGCTCGGCGGAGGGGGACACTGAAGCTTTCTTT.

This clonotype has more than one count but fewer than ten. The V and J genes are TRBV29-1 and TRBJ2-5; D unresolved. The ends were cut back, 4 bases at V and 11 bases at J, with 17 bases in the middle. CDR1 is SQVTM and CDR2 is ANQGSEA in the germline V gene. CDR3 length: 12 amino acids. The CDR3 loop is CSVGWTFREQYF. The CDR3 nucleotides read TGCAGCGTTGGATGGACGTTCAGAGAGCAGTACTTC.

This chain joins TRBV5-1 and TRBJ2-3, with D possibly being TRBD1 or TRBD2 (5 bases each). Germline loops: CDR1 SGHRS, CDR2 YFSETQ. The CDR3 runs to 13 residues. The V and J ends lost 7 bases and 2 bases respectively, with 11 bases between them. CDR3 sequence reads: CASGDGATDTQYF. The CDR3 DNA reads TGCGCCAGCGGGGACGGAGCCACAGATACGCAGTATTTT.